This TCR beta chain came from a study of T cell responses to AZD1222 COVID-19 vaccine. Only a few counts were recorded for this clone. No antigen is known for it. The CDR3 has 13 amino acids. The study, taken as a whole, reports: Spike-specific TCR breadth and depth grew following two AZD1222 doses. Among vaccine-associated CD4 TCRs, coverage spanned spike, with dominance at 160-218 and 743-854. At baseline, just five to seven AZD1222 recipients tested seropositive. White British donors predominated, females outnumbered males, and clonal diversity was possibly underestimated.

Produced via immunoSEQ multiplex PCR; TCRdb's table is partial and in-frame only. The sample lists over 200,000 clones, around 94% seen once, with around 1.7% in the top ten. The chain uses TRBV1 and TRBJ2-2; whether TRBD2, the table's D call, matches the DNA was not checked. TRBV1 is given as a pseudogene. The sample consisted of peripheral blood, taken 28 days after the second dose of the MenACWY control vaccine. This receptor was obtained from an adult who received the MenACWY meningococcal vaccine as a control. The CDR3 loop reads CTSRPSGPGELFF. For the CDR3, the DNA is TGCACCAGCAGGCCTAGCGGTCCCGGGGAGCTGTTTTTT.